The next 14 T cell receptor beta chains were all read from a single sample in a study of blood T cell repertoires in COVID-19. Using immunoSEQ multiplex PCR, the repertoire was profiled, and TCRdb retains in-frame clones only, with some absent. The table includes 200,000 to 250,000 clones, about 85% detected once. The source material was peripheral blood. Source of these receptors: a man in his 70s with acute or convalescent COVID-19.

This chain joins TRBV28 and TRBJ2-1, with TRBD2 as a possible D gene (5 bases). Deletions cut 8 bases from V and 8 bases from J, with 16 bases between. This CDR3 comprises 13 residues. Looked up from germline, CDR1 is MDHEN and CDR2 is SYDVKM. CDR3 sequence (DNA): TGTGCCAGCCACACCTCCAGGAGGCATGAGCAGTTCTTC. Amino acids: CASHTSRRHEQFF.

In DNA, the CDR3 is TGTGCCAGCAGCGCAGACTTGGTTAACACTGAAGCTTTCTTT. It is translated as CASSADLVNTEAFF. The rearrangement joins TRBV6-5 to TRBJ1-1; D ambiguous. V lost 6 bases and J 2 bases, leaving 13 bases between the germline ends. Germline values: CDR1 MNHEY, CDR2 SVGAGI. There are 14 residues in the CDR3.

This chain uses TRBV2 with TRBJ1-2, with a possible D match to TRBD1 (5 bases). This CDR3 is built from 14 residues. Germline CDR1 and CDR2: SNHLY and FYNNEI. V was cut by 5 bases and J by 4 bases, with 14 bases left in between. This CDR3 reads CASSRQPVSYGYTF. As DNA, the CDR3 is TGTGCCAGCAGTAGACAGCCCGTGAGCTATGGCTACACCTTC.

This clone was detected a few times. The chain combines TRBV7-9 with TRBJ1-1; 8 bases are shared with TRBD1. Germline CDR1 SEHNR, CDR2 FQNEAQ (reference sequence). The J segment lost 0 bases and the V segment lost 5 bases, leaving 8 bases of the junction unmatched. The length of the CDR3 is 16 residues. CDR3 loop: CASSPGQGLMNTEAFF. For the CDR3, the DNA is TGTGCCAGCAGCCCCGGACAGGGCCTGATGAACACTGAAGCTTTCTTT.

The chain carries TRBV11-2 and TRBJ2-7; 10 positions agree with TRBD2. CDR1 is SGHAT and CDR2 is FQNNGV in the germline V gene. The CDR3 is 16 residues long. Germline trimming cut 4 bases from V and 2 bases from J; bases unmatched to any gene: 8. The DNA of the CDR3 is TGTGCCAGCAGCTCCAGTTTAGCGGGAGGAGCCTACGAGCAGTACTTC. Its protein product is CASSSSLAGGAYEQYF.

The V and J genes are TRBV6-5 and TRBJ1-6; perhaps TRBD1 as D (5 bases). Germline CDR1 and CDR2: MNHEY and SVGAGI. This CDR3 comprises 13 residues. The chain's CDR3 is CATAGRGNSPLHF. CDR3 DNA: TGTGCTACGGCAGGGAGGGGAAATTCACCCCTCCACTTT.

This clone has a handful of counts. The rearrangement joins TRBV27 to TRBJ2-3, with TRBD1 as a possible D gene (7 bases). CDR3 length: 15 residues. Trimming took 6 bases from V and 2 from J, leaving 15 bases between them. Germline lookup yields CDR1 MNHEY and CDR2 SMNVEV (reference sequence). This CDR3 reads CASSRGEKLTDTQYF. The CDR3 bases are TGTGCCAGCAGCAGGGGGGAGAAACTCACAGATACGCAGTATTTT.

The CDR3 region is CSATHTDTQYF. CDR3 DNA sequence: TGCAGTGCTACCCACACAGATACGCAGTATTTT. The rearrangement links TRBV20-1 to TRBJ2-3; D remains unclear. This CDR3 has 11 residues. Per the germline V gene, CDR1 is DFQATT and CDR2 is SNEGSKA (reference sequence). Trimming pared 4 bases from V and 2 bases from J, leaving 4 bases between.

The gene calls are TRBV28 and TRBJ2-5; TRBD1 is a possible D gene (5 bases). Germline assignment: CDR1 MDHEN and CDR2 SYDVKM. The CDR3 is 14 residues long. Trimming pared 5 bases from V and 2 bases from J, leaving 12 bases between. CDR3 coding DNA: TGTGCCAGCAGTCCATTACAGGCACAAGAGACCCAGTACTTC. Encoded protein: CASSPLQAQETQYF.

The gene calls are TRBV5-1 and TRBJ1-3; the D gene is possibly TRBD1 (5 bases). Looked up from germline, CDR1 is SGHRS and CDR2 is YFSETQ. V dropped 4 bases and J dropped 4 bases, with 21 bases sitting between them. The CDR3 totals 17 residues. Written as DNA, the CDR3 is TGCGCCAGCAGCGACCGAGTTGGTAGGGGTGACGGAAACACCATATATTTT. Translated, it gives CASSDRVGRGDGNTIYF.

The chain combines TRBV12-2 with TRBJ1-5; the table's D call, TRBD1, has no DNA check behind it. TRBV12-2 is a pseudogene. The CDR3 sequence is 12 residues long. CDR3 protein: CASHDRGQPQHF. CDR3 DNA sequence: TGTGCAAGTCACGACAGGGGCCAGCCCCAGCATTTT.

This chain uses TRBV6-6 with TRBJ1-3; D is perhaps TRBD1 (6 bases). This CDR3 contains 16 residues. V lost 5 bases, J lost 2 bases, and 16 bases lay in between. Germline V gives CDR1 MNHNY, CDR2 SVGAGI (reference sequence). CDR3 amino acids: CASSPNAGAAGNTIYF. CDR3 nucleotides: TGTGCCAGCAGTCCAAACGCAGGGGCGGCTGGAAACACCATATATTTT.

V usage is TRBV27 and J usage is TRBJ2-7; TRBD2 is a possible D gene (6 bases). Germline CDR1 reads MNHEY; CDR2 reads SMNVEV (reference sequence). Trimming pared 3 bases from V and 0 bases from J, leaving 6 bases between. The CDR3 runs to 13 residues. CDR3 amino acids: CASSFSGSYEQYF. In DNA, the CDR3 is TGTGCCAGCAGTTTTAGCGGCTCCTACGAGCAGTACTTC.

This chain uses TRBV5-5 with TRBJ1-4; D unresolved. Germline V gene lookup returns CDR1 SGHKS and CDR2 YYEKEE (reference sequence). The CDR3 is made up of 14 amino acids. The V end was cut by 0 bases, the J end by 3 bases, with 6 bases between. This CDR3 is CASSLDQANEKLFF. In nucleotides, the CDR3 is TGTGCCAGCAGCTTGGACCAGGCTAATGAAAAACTGTTTTTT.